This TCR beta chain was profiled in a study of T cells in tumors after PD-1 blockade. The method was immunoSEQ multiplex PCR; TCRdb's version includes in-frame clones alone and lacks a portion of them. The sample yields about 48,000 clones, approximately 84% seen once. Input was 616 ng to 6,004 ng of genomic DNA from tumor or blood. Trimming took off 0 bases at V and 1 base at J, with 7 bases between the two ends. Germline V gives CDR1 ENHRY, CDR2 SYGVKD. The CDR3 has 15 residues. The sample in question was PBMCs, obtained before anti-PD-1 treatment. This receptor was obtained from a human donor with basal cell carcinoma. The rearrangement links TRBV10-3 to TRBJ1-5, with D hard to call. CDR3 sequence reads: CAISESAASNQPQHF. CDR3 sequence (DNA): TGTGCCATCAGTGAGTCTGCCGCAAGCAATCAGCCCCAGCATTTT.